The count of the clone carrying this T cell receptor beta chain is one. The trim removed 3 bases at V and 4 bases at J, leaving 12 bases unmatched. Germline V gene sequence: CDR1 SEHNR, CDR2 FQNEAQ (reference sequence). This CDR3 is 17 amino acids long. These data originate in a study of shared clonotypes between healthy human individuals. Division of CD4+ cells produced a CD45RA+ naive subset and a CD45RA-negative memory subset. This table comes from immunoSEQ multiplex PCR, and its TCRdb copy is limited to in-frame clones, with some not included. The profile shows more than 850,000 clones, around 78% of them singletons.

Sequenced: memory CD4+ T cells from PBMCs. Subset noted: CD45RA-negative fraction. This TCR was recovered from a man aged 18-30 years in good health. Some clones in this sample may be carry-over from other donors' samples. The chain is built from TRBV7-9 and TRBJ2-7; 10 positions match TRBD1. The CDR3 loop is CASSLGRTGGKTYEQYF. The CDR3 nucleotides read TGTGCCAGCAGCTTGGGGAGGACAGGGGGGAAGACTTACGAGCAGTACTTC.